One and the same sample provided the 19 T cell receptor beta chains below, sequenced in a study of CD8 T cells in Susac syndrome. When the RNA was reverse transcribed, random hexamers were used with an input of roughly 0.5 to 1 ug. In TCRdb, the immunoSEQ multiplex PCR reads were re-called with MiXCR into one record per CDR3 protein. The sample yields some 170,000 distinct CDR3 sequences, roughly 93% seen once. The specimen sequenced was CD4+ T cells from PBMCs. These receptors all stem from a human donor in good health.

The chain links TRBV29-1 to TRBJ2-1; tentatively, D is TRBD2 (7 bases). V was pared by 7 bases and J by 9 bases, with 22 bases between. The CDR3 covers 14 residues. Germline V CDR1 and CDR2: SQVTM, ANQGSEA. CDR3 in DNA: TGCAGCGCCACAGGGACTACCCCAGGAGGTGAGCAGTTCTTC. Protein: CSATGTTPGGEQFF.

The chain carries TRBV29-1 and TRBJ2-5; 9 bases are a match to TRBD1. V gave up 7 bases and J gave up 5 bases; unmatched junction bases: 8. Per germline, CDR1 SQVTM and CDR2 ANQGSEA. The length of the CDR3 is 13 residues. In DNA, the CDR3 is TGCAGCGAGGGGGACAGGGCAGGGGAGACCCAGTACTTC. It translates to CSEGDRAGETQYF.

The chain couples TRBV7-9 to TRBJ2-1; 9 nucleotides line up with TRBD1. The germline gives CDR1 SEHNR, CDR2 FQNEAQ (reference sequence). The CDR3 covers 15 residues. V lost 5 bases to trimming and J lost 8 bases; unmatched junction nucleotides: 10. CDR3 sequence (DNA): TGTGCCAGCAGCACCCGACAGGGGGGGTGGGATGAGCAGTTCTTC. It is translated as CASSTRQGGWDEQFF.

This clonotype was seen only a few times. This chain links TRBV6-1 with TRBJ1-1; 7 bases map to TRBD1. The germline V gene has CDR1 MNHNS and CDR2 SASEGT. V lost 4 bases, J lost 1 base, and 6 bases stayed unmatched. The CDR3 contains 15 residues. The DNA for the CDR3 is TGTGCCAGCAGTGTTGGACAGGCTAAGAACACTGAAGCTTTCTTT. Encoded protein: CASSVGQAKNTEAFF.

With regard to this clonotype: The germline gene is not matched at one end of the junction; a read error may be the cause. V usage is TRBV4-1 and J usage is TRBJ2-2; possibly TRBD2 for D (5 bases). The germline gives CDR1 MGHRA, CDR2 YSYEKL. This CDR3 comprises 16 residues. This CDR3 is CASSQPVVNLGGQLFF. In DNA, the CDR3 is TGCGCCAGCAGCCAACCCGTCGTCAACCTCGGCGGGCAGCTGTTTTTT.

The rearrangement uses TRBV28 and TRBJ2-2; D tentatively reads TRBD1 or TRBD2 (7 bases each). With 8 bases removed from V and 3 bases from J, the gap between germline ends came to 13 bases. Germline CDR1 reads MDHEN; CDR2 reads SYDVKM. This CDR3 comprises 14 residues. The chain's CDR3 is CASGGGGYTGELFF. CDR3 in DNA: TGTGCCAGCGGGGGAGGGGGCTACACCGGGGAGCTGTTTTTT. The variable domain in full, completed from reference TRBV28 and TRBJ2-2, reads DVKVTQSSRYLVKRTGEKVFLECVQDMDHENMFWYRQDPGLGLRLIYFSYDVKMKEKGDIPEGYSVSREKKERFSLILESASTNQTSMYLCASGGGGYTGELFFGEGSRLTVL.

The chain links TRBV19 to TRBJ2-5; D ambiguous. V shed 3 bases and J shed 1 base, with 9 bases lying between them. The germline gives CDR1 LNHDA, CDR2 SQIVND (reference sequence). The CDR3 is made up of 14 amino acids. The CDR3 here is CASSISPGQETQYF. In DNA, the CDR3 is TGTGCCAGTAGTATCAGTCCAGGCCAAGAGACCCAGTACTTC.

V and J are TRBV5-1 and TRBJ2-1; D remains unclear. The CDR3 totals 14 residues. In germline, CDR1 is SGHRS, CDR2 YFSETQ. V lost 9 bases and J 9 bases, leaving 22 bases between the germline ends. The CDR3 DNA reads TGCGCCACCAAGCAAGAGACGGTCGCGGCTGAGCAGTTCTTC. It encodes CATKQETVAAEQFF.

This sequence joins TRBV29-1 and TRBJ1-2, with a tentative D call TRBD1 (5 bases). The V gene lost 8 bases and the J gene lost 8 bases, with 15 bases spanning the gap. From germline, CDR1 is SQVTM and CDR2 ANQGSEA. CDR3 length equals 11 residues. The CDR3 DNA follows: TGCAGCCCCAAAGGGGTAAACGGCTACACCTTC. Translating it yields CSPKGVNGYTF.

This clonotype has a single count. The V call is TRBV7-9, the J call TRBJ1-1; 7 nucleotides align to TRBD1. This CDR3 is 14 amino acids long. Trimming removed 0 bases from V and 8 bases from J; junction bases left unmatched: 6. The germline V gene encodes CDR1 SEHNR and CDR2 FQNEAQ (reference sequence). CDR3: CASSLARTGAEAFF. The CDR3 nucleotides read TGTGCCAGCAGCTTAGCAAGAACAGGGGCAGAAGCTTTCTTT.

This chain connects TRBV20-1 to TRBJ2-6; D call uncertain. Per germline, CDR1 DFQATT and CDR2 SNEGSKA (reference sequence). The CDR3 contains 15 residues. V lost 1 base and J lost 4, with 11 bases in between. This CDR3 reads CSARAWVLGANVLTF. CDR3 DNA: TGCAGTGCTAGAGCCTGGGTTCTCGGGGCCAACGTCCTGACTTTC.

V and J are TRBV20-1 and TRBJ1-2; tentatively, D is TRBD1 (6 bases). CDR3 size: 13 residues. CDR1 is DFQATT and CDR2 is SNEGSKA in the germline V gene (reference sequence). The germline V and J ends were trimmed by 2 bases and 4 bases, with 11 bases remaining between them. The CDR3 loop is CSARQGISYGYTF. CDR3 sequence (DNA): TGCAGTGCTAGACAGGGGATTAGCTATGGCTACACCTTC.

This clonotype has just a few counts. This chain joins TRBV18 and TRBJ2-2; D is unclear. Trimming stripped 6 bases from V and 6 bases from J, with 8 bases between. The length of the CDR3 is 12 residues. Per the germline V gene, CDR1 is KGHSH and CDR2 is LQKENI. CDR3 coding DNA: TGTGCCAGCTCTCCTGTCTCCGGGGAGCTGTTTTTT. Its translation: CASSPVSGELFF.

This chain connects TRBV12-5 to TRBJ2-7; 10 bases agree with TRBD1. The CDR3 totals 16 residues. The germline V gene encodes CDR1 LGHNT and CDR2 FRNRAP. V trimming: 0 bases; J trimming: 1 base; junction bases outside the gene matches: 3. CDR3 sequence (DNA): TGTGCTAGTGGTTTGGTAGTGGGACAGGGGTCCTACGAGCAGTACTTC. It encodes CASGLVVGQGSYEQYF.

The J gene is TRBJ1-1, the V gene TRBV3-1; TRBD1 might be the D (6 bases). The V end lost 4 bases, the J end lost 3 bases, and 9 bases lay between the germline ends. CDR3 length: 13 amino acids. Germline loops: CDR1 LGHDT, CDR2 YNNKEL (reference sequence). The DNA of the CDR3 is TGTGCCAGCAGCCCAGGGGAGTACACTGAAGCTTTCTTT. This gives the protein CASSPGEYTEAFF.

V usage is TRBV29-1 and J usage is TRBJ2-7, with 7 positions matching TRBD1. Germline V gene lookup returns CDR1 SQVTM and CDR2 ANQGSEA. V lost 7 bases and J lost 1; bases outside the gene matches: 7. The CDR3 runs to 13 residues. The CDR3: CSARWGQSYEQYF. The CDR3 DNA sequence: TGCAGCGCCCGTTGGGGACAGTCCTACGAGCAGTACTTC.

The V and J genes are TRBV20-1 and TRBJ2-7; 11 bases map to TRBD1. Germline trimming cut 6 bases from V and 6 bases from J; bases unmatched to any gene: 10. From germline, CDR1 is DFQATT and CDR2 SNEGSKA (reference sequence). The CDR3 contains 14 residues. CDR3 in DNA: TGCAGTGCACATACCGGGACAGGGGGTTCCGAGCAGTACTTC. Translated, it gives CSAHTGTGGSEQYF.

V gene TRBV29-1 combines with J gene TRBJ2-3; no clear D. Germline CDR1 is SQVTM and CDR2 is ANQGSEA. The CDR3 contains 15 residues. Trimming removed 6 bases at V and 0 bases at J, with 16 bases between. CDR3 residues: CSVYIDSASTDTQYF. As DNA, the CDR3 is TGCAGCGTCTACATAGACTCCGCTAGCACAGATACGCAGTATTTT.

The gene calls are TRBV2 and TRBJ1-6; TRBD1 matches at 9 bases. The CDR3 consists of 14 residues. The germline V gene has CDR1 SNHLY and CDR2 FYNNEI. V was pared by 6 bases and J by 10 bases, with 7 bases of the junction left unmatched. The CDR3 DNA follows: TGTGCCAGCAGAGACAGGGGGAATAGGTCACCCCTCCACTTT. It encodes CASRDRGNRSPLHF.